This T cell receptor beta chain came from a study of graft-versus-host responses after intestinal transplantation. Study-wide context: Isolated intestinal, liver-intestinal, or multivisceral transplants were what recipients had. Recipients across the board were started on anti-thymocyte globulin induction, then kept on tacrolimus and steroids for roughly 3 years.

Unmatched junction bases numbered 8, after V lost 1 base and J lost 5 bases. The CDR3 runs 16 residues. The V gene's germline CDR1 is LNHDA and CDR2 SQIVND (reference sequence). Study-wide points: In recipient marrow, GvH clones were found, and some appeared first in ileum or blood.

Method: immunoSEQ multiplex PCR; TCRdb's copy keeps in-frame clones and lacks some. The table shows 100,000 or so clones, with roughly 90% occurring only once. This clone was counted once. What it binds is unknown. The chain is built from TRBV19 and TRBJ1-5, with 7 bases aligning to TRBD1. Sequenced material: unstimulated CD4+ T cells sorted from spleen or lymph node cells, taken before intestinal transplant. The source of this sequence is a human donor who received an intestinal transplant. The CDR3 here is CASSIVLDRYHQPQHF. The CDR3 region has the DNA TGTGCCAGTAGTATAGTCCTGGACAGGTATCATCAGCCCCAGCATTTT.